The 16 T cell receptor beta chains reported below all come from one sample, sequenced in a study of T cell responses to AZD1222 COVID-19 vaccine. Measured with immunoSEQ multiplex PCR; TCRdb has only the in-frame clones, and not every one. The profile shows roughly 190,000 clones, just over 90% of them singletons. This specimen was peripheral blood, taken on day 0 of AZD1222 vaccination. All receptors derive from an adult in good health.

The V gene is TRBV10-1, the J gene TRBJ2-7, with D uncertain. This CDR3 has 12 residues. V was cut by 0 bases and J by 5 bases, with 5 bases left in between. Germline-derived CDR1 and CDR2 are WNHNN and SYGVQD (reference sequence). The CDR3 coding sequence is TGCGCCAGCAGTGAGTCGATCCACGAGCAGTACTTC. Amino acids: CASSESIHEQYF.

This chain connects TRBV5-1 to TRBJ2-5, with 8 nucleotides matching TRBD2. V was clipped by 0 bases and J by 8 bases; unmatched bases: 6. The CDR3 consists of 14 residues. CDR1 and CDR2 (germline): SGHRS, YFSETQ. In DNA form, the CDR3 reads TGCGCCAGCAGCTTGGATCAAGCGGGAGCAACCCAGTACTTC. It specifies CASSLDQAGATQYF.

The chain employs TRBV5-1 and TRBJ1-4; 9 bases line up with TRBD1. V shed 1 base, J shed 0 bases, and the junction held 1 base outside the gene matches. Germline V gene sequence: CDR1 SGHRS, CDR2 YFSETQ. This CDR3 is built from 16 residues. For the CDR3, the DNA is TGCGCCAGCAGCTTGACAGGGGGCACAACTAATGAAAAACTGTTTTTT. This encodes CASSLTGGTTNEKLFF.

This clone came up a few times. This chain uses TRBV6-5 with TRBJ2-1, with 11 bases that match TRBD2. V trimming: 7 bases; J trimming: 8 bases; junction bases outside the gene matches: 10. Per germline, CDR1 MNHEY and CDR2 SVGAGI. The CDR3 spans 15 residues. The CDR3 reads CASKPTTSGRDEQFF. The CDR3 DNA sequence: TGTGCCAGCAAACCCACAACTAGCGGGAGAGATGAGCAGTTCTTC.

The chain uses TRBV4-1 and TRBJ1-1, with D hard to call. With 1 base removed from V and 5 bases from J, the gap between germline ends came to 2 bases. The CDR3 has 11 residues. Per the germline V gene, CDR1 is MGHRA and CDR2 is YSYEKL. CDR3 sequence reads: CASSQGTEAFF. Written as DNA, the CDR3 is TGCGCCAGCAGCCAAGGGACTGAAGCTTTCTTT.

This clone was seen once. The chain combines TRBV6-5 with TRBJ2-7; TRBD1 matches at 9 bases. V lost 6 bases, J lost 1 base, and 7 bases stayed unmatched. This CDR3 region has 15 residues. Germline CDR1 is MNHEY and CDR2 is SVGAGI. The CDR3 protein is CASSQPGTGSYEQYF. The CDR3 DNA follows: TGTGCCAGCAGCCAGCCCGGGACAGGGTCCTACGAGCAGTACTTC.

J is TRBJ2-1 and V is TRBV18, with TRBD2 matching over 7 bases. The CDR3 contains 16 residues. Germline V gives CDR1 KGHSH, CDR2 LQKENI. V lost 1 base to trimming and J lost 4 bases; unmatched junction nucleotides: 7. CDR3 coding DNA: TGTGCCAGCTCACCACAGGGCGGGAGTATTTACAATGAGCAGTTCTTC. Its protein is CASSPQGGSIYNEQFF.

V usage is TRBV2 and J usage is TRBJ1-2, with a weak D call TRBD1 (6 bases). The CDR3 runs to 14 residues. V lost 8 bases and J 4 bases, leaving 17 bases between the germline ends. The germline V gene has CDR1 SNHLY and CDR2 FYNNEI. The CDR3 nucleotides are TGTGCCAGCGGGGGGGCCTTCTTCCCCTATGGCTACACCTTC. It encodes CASGGAFFPYGYTF.

The V gene is TRBV19, the J gene TRBJ2-7; the D is unclear. With 5 bases removed from V and 1 base from J, the gap between germline ends came to 6 bases. Germline V gives CDR1 LNHDA, CDR2 SQIVND (reference sequence). The CDR3 consists of 12 residues. CDR3 loop: CASSAGSYEQYF. The DNA for the CDR3 is TGTGCCAGTAGTGCAGGATCCTACGAGCAGTACTTC.

The genes are TRBV7-8 and TRBJ1-1, with D tentatively TRBD1 (5 bases). CDR1 is SGHVS, CDR2 FQNEAQ, per germline. The CDR3 runs to 17 residues. V lost 1 base and J lost 0, with 15 bases in between. As DNA, the CDR3 is TGTGCCAGCAGCTTAGGGCAGGCTAGGGGTTTGAACACTGAAGCTTTCTTT. Translated, it gives CASSLGQARGLNTEAFF. Filled out from reference TRBV7-8 and TRBJ1-1, the complete variable domain reads GAGVSQSPRYKVAKRGQDVALRCDPISGHVSLFWYQQALGQGPEFLTYFQNEAQLDKSGLPSDRFFAERPEGSVSTLKIQRTQQEDSAVYLCASSLGQARGLNTEAFFGQGTRLTVV.

The J gene is TRBJ1-4, the V gene TRBV25-1; 8 bases are a match to TRBD1. After removal of 2 bases from V and 8 bases from J, the junction contained 7 bases not matched to a gene. The CDR3 runs 15 residues. Germline assignment: CDR1 MGHDK and CDR2 SYGVNS. CDR3 in amino acids: CASSEDQGAREKLFF. In DNA, the CDR3 is TGTGCCAGCAGTGAAGACCAGGGGGCGAGGGAAAAACTGTTTTTT.

V is TRBV2 and J is TRBJ1-5; D gene unclear. This CDR3 is 14 amino acids long. V lost 7 bases, J lost 2 bases, and 12 bases lay in between. CDR1 and CDR2 from the germline V gene are SNHLY and FYNNEI. CDR3 region: CASTFWEGNQPQHF. CDR3 in DNA: TGTGCCAGCACCTTTTGGGAAGGCAATCAGCCCCAGCATTTT. The whole variable domain, filled in from reference TRBV2 and TRBJ1-5, reads EPEVTQTPSHQVTQMGQEVILRCVPISNHLYFYWYRQILGQKVEFLVSFYNNEISEKSEIFDDQFSVERPDGSNFTLKIRSTKLEDSAMYFCASTFWEGNQPQHFGDGTRLSIL.

This chain joins TRBV6-1 and TRBJ1-3; D perhaps matches TRBD1 (5 bases). V was cut by 2 bases and J by 0 bases, with 11 bases left in between. The CDR3 is made up of 16 amino acids. Germline assignment: CDR1 MNHNS and CDR2 SASEGT. CDR3 residues: CASSELQVISGNTIYF. Written as DNA, the CDR3 is TGTGCCAGCAGTGAACTACAGGTTATCTCTGGAAACACCATATATTTT.

The chain combines TRBV5-1 with TRBJ1-6, with D unclear. The V and J ends lost 0 bases and 16 bases respectively, with 14 bases between them. CDR1 is SGHRS, CDR2 YFSETQ, per germline. CDR3 length equals 13 residues. CDR3 sequence: CASSLVSDPKLHF. CDR3 DNA: TGCGCCAGCAGCTTGGTGTCGGACCCTAAGCTCCACTTT. Together with reference TRBV5-1 and TRBJ1-6, the CDR3 gives the full variable domain: KAGVTQTPRYLIKTRGQQVTLSCSPISGHRSVSWYQQTPGQGLQFLFEYFSETQRNKGNFPGRFSGRQFSNSRSEMNVSTLELGDSALYLCASSLVSDPKLHFGNGTRLTVT.

CDR3 sequence: CSVSGTGAGELFF. CDR3 nucleotide sequence: TGCAGCGTGTCCGGGACAGGCGCCGGGGAGCTGTTTTTT. The chain joins TRBV29-1 to TRBJ2-2; 8 bases align to TRBD1. Per the germline V gene, CDR1 is SQVTM and CDR2 is ANQGSEA. This CDR3 comprises 13 residues. J gave up 6 bases and V 6 bases, and 6 bases lay outside the gene matches.

CDR3 amino acids: CASSSAGFTDTQYF. CDR3 nucleotides: TGCGCCAGCAGCTCAGCGGGATTCACAGATACGCAGTATTTT. The chain couples TRBV5-1 to TRBJ2-3; 7 bases line up with TRBD2. The CDR3 extends over 14 amino acids. The J segment lost 2 bases and the V segment lost 3 bases, leaving 3 bases of the junction unmatched. Germline V CDR1 and CDR2: SGHRS, YFSETQ.